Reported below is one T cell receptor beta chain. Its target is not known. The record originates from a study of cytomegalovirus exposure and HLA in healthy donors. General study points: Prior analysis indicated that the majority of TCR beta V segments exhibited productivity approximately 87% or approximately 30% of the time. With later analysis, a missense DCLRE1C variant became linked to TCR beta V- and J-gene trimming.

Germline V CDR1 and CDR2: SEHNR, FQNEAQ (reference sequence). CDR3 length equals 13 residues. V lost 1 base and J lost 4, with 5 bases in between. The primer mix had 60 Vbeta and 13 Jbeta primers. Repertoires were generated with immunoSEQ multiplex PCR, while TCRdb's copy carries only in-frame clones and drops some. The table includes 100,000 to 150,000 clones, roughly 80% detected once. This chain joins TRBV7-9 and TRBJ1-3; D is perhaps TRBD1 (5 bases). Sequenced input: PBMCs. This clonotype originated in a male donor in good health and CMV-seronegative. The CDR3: CASSLGQGNTIYF. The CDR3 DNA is TGTGCCAGCAGCTTAGGACAGGGAAACACCATATATTTT. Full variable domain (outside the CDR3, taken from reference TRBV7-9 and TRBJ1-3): DTGVSQNPRHKITKRGQNVTFRCDPISEHNRLYWYRQTLGQGPEFLTYFQNEAQLEKSRLLSDRFSAERPKGSFSTLEIQRTEQGDSAMYLCASSLGQGNTIYFGEGSWLTVV.